The 17 T cell receptor beta chains below were found in one sample sequenced in a study of cytomegalovirus exposure and HLA in healthy donors. The PCR used 60 Vbeta and 13 Jbeta primers. The assay was immunoSEQ multiplex PCR, and TCRdb's table has in-frame clones only and misses some. The table lists around 300,000 clones, around two thirds of them singletons. Material: PBMCs. The receptors were sampled from a female donor in good health and CMV-seronegative.

This clone was picked up a small number of times. The chain is built from TRBV11-1 and TRBJ2-5, with a possible D match to TRBD1 (6 bases). Trimming took 5 bases from V and 3 from J, leaving 16 bases between them. In germline, CDR1 is SGHAT, CDR2 FQDESV (reference sequence). The CDR3 length is 15 residues. CDR3 sequence: CASSPIRGMEETQYF. As DNA, the CDR3 is TGTGCCAGCAGCCCCATTAGGGGGATGGAAGAGACCCAGTACTTC.

This clone was counted only a few times. The V gene is TRBV9, the J gene TRBJ2-1; a possible D gene is TRBD2 (5 bases). V was shortened by 3 bases and J by 4 bases, with 8 bases between the two germline ends. CDR1 is SGDLS and CDR2 is YYNGEE in the germline V gene. The CDR3 has 13 amino acids. The DNA of the CDR3 is TGTGCCAGCAGCGGCGGGCGGTACAATGAGCAGTTCTTC. It is translated as CASSGGRYNEQFF.

The rearrangement links TRBV19 to TRBJ2-3; 9 bases agree with TRBD2. J was trimmed by 4 bases and V by 5 bases; bases with no gene match: 7. The CDR3 runs to 15 residues. CDR1 is LNHDA and CDR2 is SQIVND in the germline V gene (reference sequence). CDR3 sequence reads: CASSAVAGGPDTQYF. CDR3 coding DNA: TGTGCCAGTAGTGCTGTTGCGGGAGGGCCAGATACGCAGTATTTT.

The chain joins TRBV4-1 to TRBJ2-7; D remains unclear. CDR3 length: 15 residues. Germline V gene lookup returns CDR1 MGHRA and CDR2 YSYEKL. Trimming took off 3 bases at V and 4 bases at J, with 16 bases between the two ends. In DNA form, the CDR3 reads TGCGCCAGCAGCCATCCTCCGACCGCGGAGTACGAGCAGTACTTC. Its translation: CASSHPPTAEYEQYF.

This clone was counted once. The V and J genes are TRBV19 and TRBJ1-5; no definite D call. Per the germline V gene, CDR1 is LNHDA and CDR2 is SQIVND (reference sequence). The CDR3 length is 13 residues. With 10 bases removed from V and 2 bases from J, the gap between germline ends came to 12 bases. CDR3 sequence reads: CATSTGRNQPQHF. The CDR3 DNA reads TGTGCCACCTCCACGGGTCGCAATCAGCCCCAGCATTTT.

This chain connects TRBV19 to TRBJ2-7, with 10 positions matching TRBD1. This CDR3 is built from 20 residues. The J segment lost 7 bases and the V segment lost 4 bases, leaving 25 bases of the junction unmatched. Germline loops: CDR1 LNHDA, CDR2 SQIVND (reference sequence). CDR3 sequence: CASSKIPGTGALRDGGEQYF. The CDR3 DNA follows: TGTGCCAGTAGTAAAATCCCCGGGACAGGGGCATTAAGGGATGGTGGTGAGCAGTACTTC.

V gene TRBV29-1 combines with J gene TRBJ1-4; D is uncertain. CDR3 length: 12 amino acids. Germline assignment: CDR1 SQVTM and CDR2 ANQGSEA. V was clipped by 5 bases and J by 3 bases, with 7 bases between them. CDR3 coding DNA: TGCAGCGTTTTAGAGTCTAATGAAAAACTGTTTTTT. Residues: CSVLESNEKLFF.

The rearrangement uses TRBV6-1 and TRBJ1-1, with D possibly being TRBD1 (5 bases). The ends were cut back, 7 bases at V and 2 bases at J, with 11 bases in the middle. CDR1 and CDR2 (germline): MNHNS, SASEGT. CDR3 size: 13 residues. The DNA of the CDR3 is TGTGCCAGCACCTACGACAGAAACACTGAAGCTTTCTTT. It translates to CASTYDRNTEAFF.

In nucleotides, the CDR3 is TGCGCCAGCAGCTTGGCACTAGCGGCGAGCGTTTCCAATGAGCAGTTCTTC. Translation gives CASSLALAASVSNEQFF. The V and J genes are TRBV5-1 and TRBJ2-1, with TRBD2 matching over 8 bases. The germline V gene encodes CDR1 SGHRS and CDR2 YFSETQ. The J segment lost 6 bases and the V segment lost 0 bases, leaving 11 bases of the junction unmatched. This CDR3 is built from 17 residues.

In its sample, this clone was seen a few times. The chain uses TRBV4-1 and TRBJ2-3, with a weak D call TRBD1 (5 bases). The germline gives CDR1 MGHRA, CDR2 YSYEKL. The ends were cut back, 1 base at V and 1 base at J, with 12 bases in the middle. CDR3 length: 16 residues. CDR3 DNA sequence: TGCGCCAGCAGCCAAGGCCATCAGGGCCGCACAGATACGCAGTATTTT. Translation gives CASSQGHQGRTDTQYF.

V and J are TRBV28 and TRBJ1-4; no reliable D call. Trimming stripped 6 bases from V and 8 bases from J, with 16 bases between. The germline gives CDR1 MDHEN, CDR2 SYDVKM. This CDR3 is 14 amino acids long. The CDR3 coding sequence is TGTGCCAGCAGCCCGGGCCGCGGGAGGGAAAAACTGTTTTTT. Its protein is CASSPGRGREKLFF. Drawing the rest from reference TRBV28 and TRBJ1-4, the complete variable domain is DVKVTQSSRYLVKRTGEKVFLECVQDMDHENMFWYRQDPGLGLRLIYFSYDVKMKEKGDIPEGYSVSREKKERFSLILESASTNQTSMYLCASSPGRGREKLFFGSGTQLSVL.

V gene TRBV4-1 combines with J gene TRBJ2-7; D might be TRBD2 (7 bases). Germline CDR1 and CDR2: MGHRA and YSYEKL. The CDR3 is 16 amino acids. V was trimmed by 0 bases and J by 3 bases, leaving 15 bases between them. CDR3 sequence reads: CASSQDGGGSIYEQYF. DNA for the CDR3: TGCGCCAGCAGCCAAGATGGGGGCGGGAGTATCTACGAGCAGTACTTC.

The rearrangement uses TRBV2 and TRBJ2-7; a weak D match, TRBD1 (6 bases). The germline V gene encodes CDR1 SNHLY and CDR2 FYNNEI. V was pared by 5 bases and J by 2 bases, with 13 bases between. There are 14 residues in the CDR3. CDR3 sequence: CASSSEQGPYEQYF. The CDR3 nucleotides read TGTGCCAGCAGTTCTGAACAGGGCCCCTACGAGCAGTACTTC.

The chain combines TRBV18 with TRBJ2-3; D is possibly TRBD2 (5 bases). Germline V lookup: CDR1 KGHSH, CDR2 LQKENI. The CDR3 extends over 14 amino acids. The V end was cut by 2 bases, the J end by 6 bases, with 12 bases between. The CDR3 spells CASSPGSGEDTQYF. CDR3 coding DNA: TGTGCCAGCTCACCAGGGTCCGGGGAGGATACGCAGTATTTT. The whole variable domain, filled in from reference TRBV18 and TRBJ2-3, reads NAGVMQNPRHLVRRRGQEARLRCSPMKGHSHVYWYRQLPEEGLKFMVYLQKENIIDESGMPKERFSAEFPKEGPSILRIQQVVRGDSAAYFCASSPGSGEDTQYFGPGTRLTVL.

This clone has a handful of counts. The chain couples TRBV27 to TRBJ2-7, with 9 bases identical to TRBD2. The germline CDR1 and CDR2 sequences are MNHEY and SMNVEV (reference sequence). J was trimmed by 3 bases and V by 7 bases; bases with no gene match: 10. The CDR3 loop spans 15 amino acids. CDR3 region: CASTAKGTSHYEQYF. The DNA for the CDR3 is TGTGCCAGCACCGCGAAGGGGACTAGCCACTACGAGCAGTACTTC.

Only a few counts were recorded for this clone. The rearrangement uses TRBV6-1 and TRBJ2-7; maybe TRBD1 (6 bases). The V gene's germline CDR1 is MNHNS and CDR2 SASEGT. CDR3 length: 16 amino acids. V was shortened by 4 bases and J by 0 bases, with 16 bases between the two germline ends. The CDR3 sequence: CASSVFLLDSSYEQYF. CDR3 nucleotide sequence: TGTGCCAGCAGTGTTTTCTTATTGGACAGCTCCTACGAGCAGTACTTC.

This chain links TRBV4-1 with TRBJ2-7; 9 bases map to TRBD1. The CDR3 runs 15 residues. With V trimmed by 4 bases and J by 2 bases, 6 bases remained unmatched. In germline, CDR1 is MGHRA, CDR2 YSYEKL. The CDR3 sequence is CASSLDRGTPYEQYF. In DNA form, the CDR3 reads TGCGCCAGCAGCCTAGACAGGGGGACCCCCTACGAGCAGTACTTC.